This T cell receptor (beta chain) was profiled in a study of CD8 T cells in Susac syndrome. On this clonotype: Antigen unknown.

cDNA came from approximately 0.5 to 1 ug RNA primed by random hexamers. In TCRdb, the immunoSEQ multiplex PCR reads were re-called with MiXCR into one record per CDR3 protein. The sample records fewer than 140,000 distinct CDR3 sequences, around 94% being singletons. In germline, CDR1 is DFQATT, CDR2 SNEGSKA (reference sequence). V dropped 6 bases and J dropped 3 bases, with 15 bases sitting between them. This CDR3 is built from 13 residues. Findings of the study overall: The greatest CD8+ clonal expansion in Susac occurred in TEMRA cells and in active patients.

The TCR comes from a human donor with Susac syndrome. The chain combines TRBV20-1 with TRBJ2-7; D is uncertain. The sequenced material came from CD8+ T cells from PBMCs. CDR3 nucleotide sequence: TGCAGTGCGGGCCATAGAAGTGGCTACGAGCAGTACTTC. Protein product: CSAGHRSGYEQYF.